This T cell receptor (beta chain) was sequenced for a study of tumor-infiltrating lymphocytes in primary liver carcinoma. Regarding this clonotype: What it binds is not known. A clone one base away is much larger, so this may be a read error.

Study observations and caveats: The top-250-clone fraction was significantly higher in tumors than in blood (p = 0.039).

The CDR3 totals 14 residues. Germline assignment: CDR1 SGHVS and CDR2 FQNEAQ. V was cut by 8 bases and J by 4 bases, with 18 bases left in between. Co-extraction yielded RNA and DNA from around 20-30 mg of unsorted bulk tissue. Starting material of 450 to 500 ng total RNA yielded TCR beta cDNA via a constant-region primer. Three nested multiplex PCR rounds, a slightly modified ARM-PCR method, built the TCR beta libraries. TRBV1-TRBV30 forward and Cbeta reverse primers drove the first two approximately 10-cycle rounds. TCRdb analysed the multiplex PCR reads with MiXCR anew, one entry per CDR3 protein. Altogether around 120,000 distinct CDR3 sequences are present, roughly 70% being singletons, with the ten largest covering around 8.1%.

The TCR was taken from a woman aged 60-70 years with primary liver carcinoma and hepatitis B virus infection. J is TRBJ2-7 and V is TRBV7-8; no definite D call. Input material: tumor-adjacent normal liver tissue. This chain's CDR3 is CASGGVGLEYEQYF. The CDR3 DNA sequence: TGTGCCAGCGGCGGTGTGGGATTGGAGTACGAGCAGTACTTC.